This paragraph reports one T cell receptor (beta chain). CDR1 LNHDA and CDR2 SQIVND come from the germline V gene (reference sequence). V was cut by 5 bases and J by 3 bases, with 25 bases left in between. The CDR3 is made up of 18 amino acids. This sample's treatment: about 20 received Ad26.COV2.S at low or high dose, single or two shots; about five received placebo; per-sample allocation not given. Sample collection was performed on day 63 after the first vaccine or placebo injection. Assay used: immunoSEQ multiplex PCR; TCRdb lists only in-frame clones, some missing. This table has about 350,000 clones, approximately 90% appearing once. The record originates from a study of Ad26.COV2.S vaccination and SARS-CoV-2 variants.

The receptor was derived from a person between 18 and 65 years old who received the Ad26.COV2.S COVID-19 vaccine or a placebo. The gene calls are TRBV19 and TRBJ1-1; weak D call: TRBD1 (5 bases). The material was peripheral blood, obtained in a trial of Ad26.COV2.S vaccine versus placebo. The CDR3 region is CASSRARSQGVGDTEAFF. CDR3 DNA: TGTGCCAGTAGTCGAGCTCGATCCCAGGGAGTTGGGGACACTGAAGCTTTCTTT.